The rows below give T cell receptor beta chains drawn from one sample of a study of blood T cell repertoires in COVID-19. TCRdb's table, derived via immunoSEQ multiplex PCR, lists solely in-frame clones and lacks some. The table includes 100,000 or so clones, roughly 90% detected once. The sample taken for sequencing was peripheral blood. These receptors originate from a man between 60 and 75 years old with acute or convalescent COVID-19. The CDR3 runs from the conserved cysteine through the conserved F or W. Fields, in order: J gene, D gene, V gene, clone size, CDR3 protein, CDR3 DNA. A D gene is named only where the DNA matches it firmly. Some rows mark clone size as missing; the rest say once, few, many or name a class of expanded clone.

>TRBJ2-3|.|TRBV7-2|few
CASSLEYTDTQYF
TGTGCCAGCAGCTTAGAATACACAGATACGCAGTATTTT
>TRBJ2-1|.|TRBV30|.
CAWGRTENEQFF
TGTGCCTGGGGCCGGACTGAGAATGAGCAGTTCTTC
>TRBJ2-7|TRBD1|TRBV28|few
CANPGTGASEQYF
TGTGCCAACCCCGGGACAGGGGCCTCCGAGCAGTACTTC
>TRBJ2-3|TRBD2|TRBV6-5|.
CASSSSGRADTQYF
TGTGCCAGCAGTTCCAGCGGGAGGGCCGATACGCAGTATTTT
>TRBJ2-1|TRBD2|TRBV28|.
CASSRLAGGRFF
TGTGCCAGCAGTCGACTAGCGGGAGGGAGGTTCTTC
>TRBJ2-3|.|TRBV11-2|.
CASRSGVVYTQYF
TGTGCCAGCAGATCAGGGGTGGTCTATACGCAGTATTTT
>TRBJ1-1|.|TRBV29-1|.
CSTRTAMNTEAFF
TGCAGCACCCGGACAGCCATGAACACTGAAGCTTTCTTT
>TRBJ2-3|TRBD2|TRBV30|few
CASKAGATDTQYF
TGTGCCTCCAAAGCGGGAGCCACAGATACGCAGTATTTT
>TRBJ1-5|TRBD1|TRBV3-1/TRBV3-2|once
CASSLGTGGNQPQHF
TGTGCCAGCAGCCTTGGGACAGGCGGCAATCAGCCCCAGCATTTT
>TRBJ1-1|.|TRBV7-9|.
CASSFGTVNTEAFF
TGTGCCAGCAGCTTTGGTACAGTCAACACTGAAGCTTTCTTT
>TRBJ2-7|.|TRBV5-4|.
CASSPGRQFSYEQYF
TGTGCCAGCAGCCCAGGACGACAGTTCTCCTACGAGCAGTACTTC
>TRBJ2-2|TRBD1|TRBV27|.
CASSFQGQGWNTGELFF
TGTGCCAGCAGTTTCCAAGGACAGGGGTGGAACACCGGGGAGCTGTTTTTT
>TRBJ1-1|TRBD1|TRBV5-1|.
CASSSGTVGEDTEAFF
TGCGCCAGCAGCTCAGGGACAGTGGGAGAAGACACTGAAGCTTTCTTT
>TRBJ2-3|TRBD2|TRBV29-1|once
CSAPVGGGTDTQYF
TGCAGCGCCCCTGTGGGGGGAGGGACAGATACGCAGTATTTT
>TRBJ2-1|.|TRBV7-3|.
CASSRRASWETSGSYNEQFF
TGTGCCAGCAGCCGAAGGGCTAGCTGGGAGACTTCCGGCTCCTACAATGAGCAGTTCTTC
>TRBJ1-3|TRBD1|TRBV6-5|.
CASSPGQGAGNTIYF
TGTGCCAGCAGTCCGGGACAGGGGGCAGGAAACACCATATATTTT
>TRBJ2-7|TRBD2|TRBV3-1/TRBV3-2|.
CASSLSKLAGTTGEQYF
TGTGCCAGCAGCCTAAGTAAGCTAGCGGGGACCACGGGGGAGCAGTACTTC